The sequence of this T cell receptor beta chain was determined in a study of blood T cells in healthy people across ages. Then a second PCR, running roughly 7 to 12 cycles, was carried out with a sample-barcoded 5' primer and a J-beta primer mix. TCRdb redid the calling of the 5' RACE reads with MiXCR, one entry per CDR3 protein. Among 790,000 or so distinct CDR3 sequences, approximately 60% were seen once, and the ten largest hold around 25%. This CDR3 comprises 16 residues. Trimming at V came to 3 bases and at J to 3 bases, leaving 11 bases not matched to a gene. Germline V gene lookup returns CDR1 MDHEN and CDR2 SYDVKM. PBMCs numbering at least 6 million were isolated per sample.

The chain combines TRBV28 with TRBJ2-7; 7 nucleotides match TRBD1. Sequencing used blood. The TCR was taken from a man aged 40-49 years in good health. CDR3 protein: CASSFRTTGRSYEQYF. The CDR3 DNA is TGTGCCAGCAGTTTCCGTACGACAGGGCGAAGCTACGAGCAGTACTTC.